These T cell receptor beta chains were read from a single sample in a study of T cell repertoires in cytomegalovirus infection. TCRdb reanalysed the reads using MiXCR and keeps one entry per CDR3 protein. Altogether under 300,000 distinct CDR3 sequences are present, about 12% being singletons, with the ten largest covering 1.6%. The specimen was PBMCs. The receptor source for this set is a human donor in good health (CMV status not recorded). Some clones in this sample may be carry-over from other donors' samples. The conserved cysteine and the conserved F or W are not part of the CDR3 here. Size is stated for part of the rows, as once, few or many counts, or as a class when the clone is expanded.

v_gene,j_gene,abundance,CDR3aa
TRBV14,TRBJ2-1,many,ASSRSWVAASYNEQF
TRBV7-2,TRBJ2-2,many,ASSLASFDANTGELF
TRBV19,TRBJ1-5,few,ASSIVSTYQPQH
TRBV5-3,TRBJ2-2,.,ASSLLFLGRLSNTGELF
TRBV7-3,TRBJ2-7,many,ASRLAGESYEQY
TRBV20-1,TRBJ2-5,.,SAREGGREETQY
TRBV12-3/TRBV12-4,TRBJ2-7,many,ASSFGTVSYEQY
TRBV7-8,TRBJ2-1,many,ASSLQRGNNEQF
TRBV28,TRBJ2-5,many,ASSPKPVGLAEETQY
TRBV6-5,TRBJ1-1,many,ASSYGRINTEAF
TRBV20-1,TRBJ2-7,few,SALGAAPYEQY
TRBV7-2,TRBJ2-6,many,ASSLDGSTGANVLT
TRBV6-6,TRBJ2-7,few,ASSYPNSGVYEQY
TRBV6-2/TRBV6-3,TRBJ1-1,many,ASSYVGGYTEAF
TRBV7-2,TRBJ2-5,many,ASSQIGGIGGETQY
TRBV7-2,TRBJ2-5,many,ASSWGREGVRETQY
TRBV14,TRBJ2-1,many,ASSHPGLAGGNEQF